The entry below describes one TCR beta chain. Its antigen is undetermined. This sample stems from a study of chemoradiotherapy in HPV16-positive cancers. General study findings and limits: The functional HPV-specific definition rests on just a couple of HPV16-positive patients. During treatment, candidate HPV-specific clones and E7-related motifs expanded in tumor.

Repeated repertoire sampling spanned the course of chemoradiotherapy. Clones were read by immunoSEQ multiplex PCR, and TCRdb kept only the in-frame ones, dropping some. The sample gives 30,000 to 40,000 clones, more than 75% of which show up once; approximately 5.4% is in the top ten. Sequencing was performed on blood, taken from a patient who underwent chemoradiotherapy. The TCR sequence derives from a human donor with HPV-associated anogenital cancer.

This CDR3 reads CASSLMKGGTGELFF. The CDR3, as DNA: TGTGCCAGCAGCTTAATGAAAGGGGGCACCGGGGAGCTGTTTTTT. This sequence joins TRBV7-2 and TRBJ2-2, with a tentative D call TRBD1 (6 bases). Per germline, CDR1 SGHTA and CDR2 FQGNSA. Trimming left V 2 bases short and J 4 bases short, with 11 bases between. The CDR3 totals 15 residues.